The entry below describes one T cell receptor beta chain. The antigen is not known. The donors comprised healthy bone marrow donors. The CDR3 is made up of 14 amino acids. CDR1 SEHNR and CDR2 FQNEAQ come from the germline V gene (reference sequence). PCR involved 60 Vbeta and 13 Jbeta primers. Using immunoSEQ multiplex PCR, the repertoire was profiled, and TCRdb retains in-frame clones only, with some absent. The table records about 150,000 clones, about three quarters of them present only once. This sample was taken from a study of cytomegalovirus exposure and HLA in healthy donors. The overall study: In an early release, HLA-typed donors contributed tens of millions of unique TCR sequences. General observations from the study: The likely origin of a cluster of highly shared sequence variants was a sequencing artifact.

This clonotype was obtained from a man aged 18 to 29 in good health and CMV-seronegative. This chain links TRBV7-9 with TRBJ2-3; 8 positions match TRBD2. The sample was PBMCs. This CDR3 is CSTREGGGTDTQYF. The CDR3 DNA reads TGTTCCACCCGGGAGGGGGGGGGCACAGATACGCAGTATTTT.